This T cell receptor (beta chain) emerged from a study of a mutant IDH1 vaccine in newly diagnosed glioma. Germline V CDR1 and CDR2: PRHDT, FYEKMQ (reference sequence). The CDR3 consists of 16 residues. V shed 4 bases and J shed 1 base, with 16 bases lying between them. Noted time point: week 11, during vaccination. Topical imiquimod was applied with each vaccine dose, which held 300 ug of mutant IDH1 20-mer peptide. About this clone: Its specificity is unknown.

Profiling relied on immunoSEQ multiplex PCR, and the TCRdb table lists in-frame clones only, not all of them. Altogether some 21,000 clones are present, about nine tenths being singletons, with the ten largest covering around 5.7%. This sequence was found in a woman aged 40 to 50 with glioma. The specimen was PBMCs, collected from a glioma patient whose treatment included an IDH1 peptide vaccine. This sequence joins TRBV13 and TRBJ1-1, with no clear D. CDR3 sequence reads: CASSSTGRSGNTEAFF. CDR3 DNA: TGTGCCAGCAGCTCAACCGGGAGGTCCGGGAACACTGAAGCTTTCTTT.